This T cell receptor (beta chain) was documented in a study of CD8 T cells in Susac syndrome. Study findings and constraints: In Susac syndrome, CD4+ T cell repertoires lacked any clonal expansion.

Remarks on this clonotype: The antigen is not known.

Sequencing of TCR beta drew on CD8+ and CD4+ T cells from blood. Reverse transcription of roughly 0.45 to 1 ug RNA was performed with random hexamers. Coverage of TCR beta CDR3 amplification by immunoSEQ multiplex PCR extended to 54 Vbeta and 13 Jbeta. TCRdb independently ran MiXCR on the immunoSEQ multiplex PCR reads; one entry per CDR3 protein. The table lists under 150,000 distinct CDR3 sequences, approximately 95% of them singletons. Germline V gene lookup returns CDR1 LGHNT and CDR2 FRNRAP. This CDR3 comprises 15 residues. Trimming took 1 base from V and 2 from J, leaving 11 bases between them. V is TRBV12-5 and J is TRBJ1-1, with no clear D. The clonotype comes from a human donor with Susac syndrome. Sequencing used CD4+ T cells from PBMCs. CDR3 bases: TGTGCTAGTGGTTTGGGGGCCCGCGCCAACACTGAAGCTTTCTTT. Translated, it gives CASGLGARANTEAFF.